Below are 11 T cell receptor beta chains sequenced from a single sample in a study of T cells after posttransplantation cyclophosphamide. Measured with immunoSEQ multiplex PCR; TCRdb has only the in-frame clones, and not every one. The repertoire shows 40,000 to 60,000 clones, none seen only once; the top ten take over 2%. Specimen: PBMCs. These TCRs come from a man aged 40-49 years in good health, CMV-negative, and a related stem cell transplant donor.

This clone was seen ten or more times. The chain uses TRBV2 and TRBJ1-3, with 7 bases fitting TRBD1. With 6 bases clipped from V and 0 bases from J, the junction kept 5 bases outside the gene matches. CDR1 and CDR2 (germline): SNHLY, FYNNEI. The CDR3 consists of 15 residues. The DNA of the CDR3 is TGTGCCAGCAGGATGGGACAGAACTCTGGAAACACCATATATTTT. Translation gives CASRMGQNSGNTIYF. Looking up the rest from reference TRBV2 and TRBJ1-3 gives the full variable domain: EPEVTQTPSHQVTQMGQEVILRCVPISNHLYFYWYRQILGQKVEFLVSFYNNEISEKSEIFDDQFSVERPDGSNFTLKIRSTKLEDSAMYFCASRMGQNSGNTIYFGEGSWLTVV.

In its sample, this clone was seen a few times. This sequence may be a read error, since a much larger clone differs from it by one base. The chain couples TRBV11-1 to TRBJ1-1; 9 bases fit TRBD1. V lost 2 bases to trimming and J lost 5 bases; unmatched junction nucleotides: 3. Germline CDR1 SGHAT, CDR2 FQDESV (reference sequence). The CDR3 runs to 14 residues. The CDR3 region is CASSLTGGRTEAFF. In DNA form, the CDR3 reads TGTGCCAGCAGCTTAACAGGGGGCCGGACTGAAGCTTTCTTT.

This clone has ten or more counts. The chain couples TRBV6-5 to TRBJ1-1, with a weak D call TRBD1 (5 bases). The germline V and J ends were trimmed by 2 bases and 7 bases, with 14 bases remaining between them. This CDR3 spans 14 amino acids. The V gene's germline CDR1 is MNHEY and CDR2 SVGAGI. As DNA, the CDR3 is TGTGCCAGCAGTTACGCGGGGGGAAACTTTGAAGCTTTCTTT. Encoded protein: CASSYAGGNFEAFF.

This clone was counted ten times or more. The chain uses TRBV25-1 and TRBJ2-7; the D gene is possibly TRBD2 (6 bases). The CDR3 loop spans 14 amino acids. With 2 bases removed from V and 2 bases from J, the gap between germline ends came to 10 bases. Per germline, CDR1 MGHDK and CDR2 SYGVNS. CDR3 in DNA: TGTGCCAGCAGTGAAACGCGGGATCCCTACGAGCAGTACTTC. It translates to CASSETRDPYEQYF.

This clone is judged medium-sized. The chain couples TRBV2 to TRBJ2-3, with D hard to call. V lost 10 bases to trimming and J lost 2 bases, with 10 bases between them. The CDR3 is 12 amino acids. Germline V CDR1 and CDR2: SNHLY, FYNNEI. The CDR3 DNA sequence: TGTGCCACCCGAGGAGTCACAGATACGCAGTATTTT. Translation: CATRGVTDTQYF.

This clone was picked up many times. The rearrangement uses TRBV5-1 and TRBJ1-2; perhaps TRBD1 as D (5 bases). Germline loops: CDR1 SGHRS, CDR2 YFSETQ. The germline V and J ends were trimmed by 7 bases and 6 bases, with 25 bases remaining between them. The CDR3 totals 16 residues. Written as DNA, the CDR3 is TGCGCCAGCGGGCCTATCATCGGGGGGGATGTCAATGGCTACACCTTC. This encodes CASGPIIGGDVNGYTF.

This clone was observed at least ten times. The chain carries TRBV18 and TRBJ2-2, with a possible D match to TRBD1 (5 bases). This CDR3 is built from 18 residues. V shed 2 bases and J shed 2 bases, with 18 bases lying between them. Germline V gives CDR1 KGHSH, CDR2 LQKENI. DNA of the CDR3: TGTGCCAGCTCACCAATAGGGGTGACTGGATACAACACCGGGGAGCTGTTTTTT. Translated, it gives CASSPIGVTGYNTGELFF.

This clone was counted at least ten times. The V and J genes are TRBV7-9 and TRBJ2-1; 8 bases line up with TRBD2. The J segment lost 8 bases and the V segment lost 5 bases, leaving 5 bases of the junction unmatched. This CDR3 spans 13 amino acids. Germline V gives CDR1 SEHNR, CDR2 FQNEAQ (reference sequence). CDR3 protein: CASSTGTRDEQFF. The CDR3 DNA reads as TGTGCCAGCAGCACAGGGACTAGGGATGAGCAGTTCTTC. Filled out from reference TRBV7-9 and TRBJ2-1, the complete variable domain reads DTGVSQNPRHKITKRGQNVTFRCDPISEHNRLYWYRQTLGQGPEFLTYFQNEAQLEKSRLLSDRFSAERPKGSFSTLEIQRTEQGDSAMYLCASSTGTRDEQFFGPGTRLTVL.

This clone showed up many times. The V gene is TRBV10-1, the J gene TRBJ1-2, with D uncertain. Germline CDR1 reads WNHNN; CDR2 reads SYGVQD (reference sequence). The CDR3 extends over 12 amino acids. Between the trimmed V and J ends, which lost 6 bases and 2 bases, there was a span of 7 bases. CDR3 bases: TGCGCCAGCAGGCCCAGAAACTATGGCTACACCTTC. Translation gives CASRPRNYGYTF.

Ten or more counts support this clone. The DNA of the CDR3 is TGTGCCAGCAGTTTTTGGGGCAGGGGCGGAAACACCATATATTTT. Encoded protein: CASSFWGRGGNTIYF. The rearrangement links TRBV28 to TRBJ1-3, with D maybe TRBD1 (6 bases). The CDR3 is 15 amino acids. V gave up 3 bases and J gave up 4 bases, with 13 bases separating them. Germline V gene sequence: CDR1 MDHEN, CDR2 SYDVKM. Using reference TRBV28 and TRBJ1-3 for the parts outside the CDR3, the full variable domain is DVKVTQSSRYLVKRTGEKVFLECVQDMDHENMFWYRQDPGLGLRLIYFSYDVKMKEKGDIPEGYSVSREKKERFSLILESASTNQTSMYLCASSFWGRGGNTIYFGEGSWLTVV.

This clone was counted at least ten times. DNA for the CDR3: TGTGCCAGCAGTGTACTTAGCACAGATACGCAGTATTTT. The encoded protein is CASSVLSTDTQYF. The chain carries TRBV2 and TRBJ2-3, with D unclear. CDR3 size: 13 residues. Trimming took off 4 bases at V and 0 bases at J, with 5 bases between the two ends. CDR1 SNHLY and CDR2 FYNNEI come from the germline V gene. Looking up the rest from reference TRBV2 and TRBJ2-3 gives the full variable domain: EPEVTQTPSHQVTQMGQEVILRCVPISNHLYFYWYRQILGQKVEFLVSFYNNEISEKSEIFDDQFSVERPDGSNFTLKIRSTKLEDSAMYFCASSVLSTDTQYFGPGTRLTVL.